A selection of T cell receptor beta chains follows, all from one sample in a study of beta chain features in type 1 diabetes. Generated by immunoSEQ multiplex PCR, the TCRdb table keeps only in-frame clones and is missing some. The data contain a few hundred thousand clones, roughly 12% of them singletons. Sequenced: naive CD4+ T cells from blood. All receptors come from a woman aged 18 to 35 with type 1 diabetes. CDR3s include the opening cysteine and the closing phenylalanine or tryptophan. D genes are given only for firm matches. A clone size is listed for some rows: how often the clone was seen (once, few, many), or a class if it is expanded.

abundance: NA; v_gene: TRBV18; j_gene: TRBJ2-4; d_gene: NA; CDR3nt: TGTGCCAGCTCACCATTACCCCACGAGGCCAAAAACATTCAGTACTTC; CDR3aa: CASSPLPHEAKNIQYF
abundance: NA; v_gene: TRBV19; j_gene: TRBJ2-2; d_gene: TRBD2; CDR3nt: TGTGCCAGTATGTCGCGGGGGGGCCCCACCGGGGAGCTGTTTTTT; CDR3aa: CASMSRGGPTGELFF
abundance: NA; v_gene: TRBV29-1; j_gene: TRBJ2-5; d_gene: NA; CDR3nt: TGCAGCGGGAGGGGGGGGCCGGAGACCCAGTACTTC; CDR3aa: CSGRGGPETQYF
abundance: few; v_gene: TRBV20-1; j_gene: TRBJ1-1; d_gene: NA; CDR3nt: TGCACCCTCAGGAAGAACACTGAAGCTTTCTTT; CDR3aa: CTLRKNTEAFF
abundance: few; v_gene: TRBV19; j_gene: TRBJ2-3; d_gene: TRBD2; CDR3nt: TGTGCCAGTGATGGCGGGGGAATCACAGATACGCAGTATTTT; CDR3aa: CASDGGGITDTQYF
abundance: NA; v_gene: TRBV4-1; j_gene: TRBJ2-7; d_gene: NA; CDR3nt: TGCGCCAGCAGCCAAGAATCGGCGGGAGAGCAGTACTTC; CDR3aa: CASSQESAGEQYF
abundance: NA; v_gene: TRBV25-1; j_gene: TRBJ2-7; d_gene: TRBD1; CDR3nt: TGTGCCAGCAGTGGTACCGGGACAGGCCCCTACGAGCAGTACTTC; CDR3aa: CASSGTGTGPYEQYF
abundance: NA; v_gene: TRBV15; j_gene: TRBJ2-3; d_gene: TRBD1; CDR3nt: TGTGCCACCAGCAGAGGACAGGGGAGGAGCACAGATACGCAGTATTTT; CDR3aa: CATSRGQGRSTDTQYF
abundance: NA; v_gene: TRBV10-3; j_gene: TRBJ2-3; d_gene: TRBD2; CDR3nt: TGTGCCATACTAGCGGGGGTGGGAGATACGCAGTATTTT; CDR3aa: CAILAGVGDTQYF
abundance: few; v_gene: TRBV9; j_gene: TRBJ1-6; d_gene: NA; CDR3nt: TGTGCCAGCAGCCCTTCGGGCAGGGGTTCACCCCTCCACTTT; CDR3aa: CASSPSGRGSPLHF
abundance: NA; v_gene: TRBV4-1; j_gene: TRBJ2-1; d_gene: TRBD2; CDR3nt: TGCGCCAGCAGCCAAAGCGGGACTAGCGGGAGGGACCAGTTCTTC; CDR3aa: CASSQSGTSGRDQFF
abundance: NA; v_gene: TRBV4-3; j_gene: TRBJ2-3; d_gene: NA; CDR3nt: TGCGCCAGCAGCCAAGAGGCAGTACCGTATTTT; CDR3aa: CASSQEAVPYF
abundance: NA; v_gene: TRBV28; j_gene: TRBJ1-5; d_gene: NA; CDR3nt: TGTGCCAGCAGTTCCGATCAGCCCCAGCATTTT; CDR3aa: CASSSDQPQHF
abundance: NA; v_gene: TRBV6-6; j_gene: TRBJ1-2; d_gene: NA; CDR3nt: TGTGCCAGCACGTTAAAGGAGAGTAACTATGGCTACACCTTC; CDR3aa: CASTLKESNYGYTF
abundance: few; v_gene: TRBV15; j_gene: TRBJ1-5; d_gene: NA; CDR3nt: TGTGCCACCAGCAGAGAGGGGCCCCGTTCGCCCCAGCATTTT; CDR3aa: CATSREGPRSPQHF
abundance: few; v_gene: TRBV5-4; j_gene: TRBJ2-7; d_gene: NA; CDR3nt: TGTGCCAGCAGCTTACCAGGGATTTACGAGCAGTACTTC; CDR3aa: CASSLPGIYEQYF
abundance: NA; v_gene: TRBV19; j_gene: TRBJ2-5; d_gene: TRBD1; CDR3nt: TGTGCCAGTAGAAACAGGGGCCTAGAGACCCAGTACTTC; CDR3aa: CASRNRGLETQYF
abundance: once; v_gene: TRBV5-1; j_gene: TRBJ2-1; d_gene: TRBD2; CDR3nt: TGCGCCAGCAGCTCCTTAGGGACTAGCGGGAGATCGGCTTCTGAGCAGTTCTTC; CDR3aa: CASSSLGTSGRSASEQFF
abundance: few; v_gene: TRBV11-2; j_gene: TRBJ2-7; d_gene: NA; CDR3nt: TGTGCCAGCAGAAACCTGGGGTGGCAGGGTACCTACGAGCAGTACTTC; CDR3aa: CASRNLGWQGTYEQYF
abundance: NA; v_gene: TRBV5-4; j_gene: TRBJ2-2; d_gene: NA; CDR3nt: TGTGCCAGCAGCTTAGCCCCCTCGAACACCGGGGAGCTGTTTTTT; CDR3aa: CASSLAPSNTGELFF
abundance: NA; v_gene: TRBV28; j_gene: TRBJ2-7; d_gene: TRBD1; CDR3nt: TGTGCCAGCAAAACAGGGGGCTCCTACGAGCAGTACTTC; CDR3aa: CASKTGGSYEQYF
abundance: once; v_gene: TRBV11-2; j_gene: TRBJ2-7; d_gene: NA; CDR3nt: TGTGCCAGCAGCTTAGAGCCGTTCGCGGCGGGATCCTACGAGCAGTACTTC; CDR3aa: CASSLEPFAAGSYEQYF
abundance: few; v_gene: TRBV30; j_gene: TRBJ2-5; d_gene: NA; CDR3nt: TGTGCCTGGAGGGACAGCCAAGAGACCCAGTACTTC; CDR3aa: CAWRDSQETQYF
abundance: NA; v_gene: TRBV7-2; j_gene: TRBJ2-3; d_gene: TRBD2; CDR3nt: TGTGCCAGCAGCTTGAGCGGGAGCTCAGATACGCAGTATTTT; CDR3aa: CASSLSGSSDTQYF
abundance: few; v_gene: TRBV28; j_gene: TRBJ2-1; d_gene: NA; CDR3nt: TGTGCCAGCAGTTTAGCGGGACCTTACAATGAGCAGTTCTTC; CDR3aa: CASSLAGPYNEQFF
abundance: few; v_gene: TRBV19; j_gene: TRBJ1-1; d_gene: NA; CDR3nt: TGTGCCAGTAGTATGAGGGCAGTTAACCCCACTGAAGCTTTCTTT; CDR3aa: CASSMRAVNPTEAFF
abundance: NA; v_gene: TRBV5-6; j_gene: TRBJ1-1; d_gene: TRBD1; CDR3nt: TGTGCCAGCAGCTTTGACAGGGCGAACACTGAAGCTTTCTTT; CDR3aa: CASSFDRANTEAFF
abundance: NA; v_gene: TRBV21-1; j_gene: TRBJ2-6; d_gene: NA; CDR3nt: TGTGCCAGCAGCAAAGTTAGGTCACTAGCGGGCCTCTCTGGGGCCAACGTCCTGACTTTC; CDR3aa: CASSKVRSLAGLSGANVLTF
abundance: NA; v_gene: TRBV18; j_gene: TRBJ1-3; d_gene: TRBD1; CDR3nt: TGTGCCAGCTCAACCGGGACAGAAGGAAACACCATATATTTT; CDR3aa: CASSTGTEGNTIYF
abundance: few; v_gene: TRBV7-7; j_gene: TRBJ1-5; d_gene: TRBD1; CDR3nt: TGTGCCAGCAGCCAAGACAGGGATCAGCCCCAGCATTTT; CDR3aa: CASSQDRDQPQHF
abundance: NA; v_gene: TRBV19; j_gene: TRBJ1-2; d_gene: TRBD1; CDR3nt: TGTGCCAGTTCGGGACAGAACCCCCTCTATGGCTACACCTTC; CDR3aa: CASSGQNPLYGYTF
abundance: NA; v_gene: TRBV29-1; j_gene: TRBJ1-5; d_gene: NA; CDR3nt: TGCAGCGCGGGAATGTGGAATCAGCCCCAGCATTTT; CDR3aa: CSAGMWNQPQHF
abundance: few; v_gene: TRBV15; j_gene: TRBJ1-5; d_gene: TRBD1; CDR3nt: TGTGCCACCAGCAGGGATGGGACAGGGAGGGCGCAGCCCCAGCATTTT; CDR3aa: CATSRDGTGRAQPQHF
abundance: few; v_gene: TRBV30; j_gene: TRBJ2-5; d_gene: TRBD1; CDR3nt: TGTGCCTGGGGGGACAGGGGGCGAAAGACCCAGTACTTC; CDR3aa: CAWGDRGRKTQYF
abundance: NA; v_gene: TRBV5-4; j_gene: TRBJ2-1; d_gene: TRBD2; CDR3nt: TGTGCCAGCAGCCAGGAAGCGGGAGGGCCATACAATGAGCAGTTCTTC; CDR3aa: CASSQEAGGPYNEQFF
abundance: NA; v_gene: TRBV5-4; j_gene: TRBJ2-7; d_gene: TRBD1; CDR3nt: TGTGCCAGCAGCCAAGAGGCCGGGACAGGGGTCGAGCAGTACTTC; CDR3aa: CASSQEAGTGVEQYF
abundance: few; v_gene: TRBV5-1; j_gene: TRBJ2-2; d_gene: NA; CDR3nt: TGCGCCAGCAGCTTGGCCCCTCGTACAGCCTGGGACACCGGGGAGCTGTTTTTT; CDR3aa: CASSLAPRTAWDTGELFF
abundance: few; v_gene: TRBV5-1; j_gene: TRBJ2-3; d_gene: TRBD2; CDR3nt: TGCGCCAGCAGCTTGCGGGAGGGGGCAGATACGCAGTATTTT; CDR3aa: CASSLREGADTQYF
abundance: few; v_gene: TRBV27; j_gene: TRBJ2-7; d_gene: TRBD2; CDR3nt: TGTGCCAGCAGCTCCCTAGCGGGGGGACGCGAGCAGTACTTC; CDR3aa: CASSSLAGGREQYF
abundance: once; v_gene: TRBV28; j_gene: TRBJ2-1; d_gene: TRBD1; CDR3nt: TGTGCCAGCAGTTTAGGTGGGACAGGAAACAATGAGCAGTTCTTC; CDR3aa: CASSLGGTGNNEQFF
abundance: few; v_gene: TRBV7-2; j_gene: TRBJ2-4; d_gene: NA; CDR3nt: TGTGCCAGCAGCCCAGTGGGGGTGGGGGCAGGGGAGGGCATTCAGTACTTC; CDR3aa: CASSPVGVGAGEGIQYF
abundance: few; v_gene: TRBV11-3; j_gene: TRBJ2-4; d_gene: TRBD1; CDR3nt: TGTGCCAGCAGTGGACAGGGGTCCAAAAACATTCAGTACTTC; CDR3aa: CASSGQGSKNIQYF
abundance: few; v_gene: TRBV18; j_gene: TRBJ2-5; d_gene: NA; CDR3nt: TGTGCCAGCTCACCAACCTTGGGGCCCTTACAAGAGACCCAGTACTTC; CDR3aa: CASSPTLGPLQETQYF
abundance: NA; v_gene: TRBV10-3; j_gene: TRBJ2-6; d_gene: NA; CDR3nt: TGTGCCATCAGTGCTACGCTCTCTGGGGCCAACGTCCTGACTTTC; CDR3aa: CAISATLSGANVLTF
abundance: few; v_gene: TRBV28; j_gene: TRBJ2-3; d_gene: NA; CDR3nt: TGTGCCAGCCTACTCGGTTACACAGATACGCAGTATTTT; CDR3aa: CASLLGYTDTQYF
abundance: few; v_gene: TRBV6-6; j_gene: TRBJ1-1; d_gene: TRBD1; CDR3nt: TGTGCCAGCAGTCCTCGGACAGGACTGAACACTGAAGCTTTCTTT; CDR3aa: CASSPRTGLNTEAFF
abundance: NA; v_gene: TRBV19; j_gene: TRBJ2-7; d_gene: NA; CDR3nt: TGTGCCAGTAGGGGCGGGCGGGACAGCTCCTACGAGCAGTACTTC; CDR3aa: CASRGGRDSSYEQYF
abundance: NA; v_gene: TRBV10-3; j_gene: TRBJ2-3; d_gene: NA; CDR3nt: TGCGCCAGCAGTGAGCCGACAGAAGGACGGCATACGCAGTATTTT; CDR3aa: CASSEPTEGRHTQYF
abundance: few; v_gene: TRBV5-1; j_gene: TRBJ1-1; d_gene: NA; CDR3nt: TGCGCCAGCAGCTTGGTGGAGGGGAACACTGAAGCTTTCTTT; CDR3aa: CASSLVEGNTEAFF
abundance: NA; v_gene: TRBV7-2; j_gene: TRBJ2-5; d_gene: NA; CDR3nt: TGTGCCAGCAGCCGGGTGGACCAAGAGACCCAGTACTTC; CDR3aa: CASSRVDQETQYF
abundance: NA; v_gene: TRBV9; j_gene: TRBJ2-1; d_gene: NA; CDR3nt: TGTGCCAGCAGCGTAGGGGGGGGCGGGAGCTCCTACAATGAGCAGTTCTTC; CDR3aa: CASSVGGGGSSYNEQFF
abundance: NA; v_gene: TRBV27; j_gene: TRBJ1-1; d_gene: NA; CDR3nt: TGTGCCAGCGCGTTTCAGGGAAAGCTCACTGAAGCTTTCTTT; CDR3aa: CASAFQGKLTEAFF
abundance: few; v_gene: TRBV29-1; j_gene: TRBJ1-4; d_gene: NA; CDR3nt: TGCAGCGCCCAACGAGGTGAAAAACTGTTTTTT; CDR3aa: CSAQRGEKLFF
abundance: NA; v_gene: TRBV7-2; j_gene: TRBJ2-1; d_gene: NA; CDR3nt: TGTGCCAGCAGCCTCCGGGTCAATGAGCAGTTCTTC; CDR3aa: CASSLRVNEQFF